The TCR beta chain under discussion was sequenced for a study of T cell responses to AZD1222 COVID-19 vaccine. The method was immunoSEQ multiplex PCR; TCRdb's version includes in-frame clones alone and lacks a portion of them. The table has around 160,000 clones, around nine tenths seen once; the top ten hold more than 1.3%. Trimming shortened V by 0 bases and J by 0 bases, and 8 bases separated the two germline ends. CDR3 length equals 15 residues. Germline V gene lookup returns CDR1 SGHNT and CDR2 YENEEA. On this clone itself: Its antigen is currently unknown.

Study conclusions and caveats: Baseline antibody screening turned up just 6 or 7 seropositive AZD1222 recipients.

This sequence was found in an adult in good health. V usage is TRBV11-3 and J usage is TRBJ1-1; D not resolved. The sequences come from peripheral blood, collected on day 0 of AZD1222 vaccination. CDR3 nucleotide sequence: TGTGCCAGCAGCTTAGAGGGAGGGATGAACACTGAAGCTTTCTTT. It specifies CASSLEGGMNTEAFF.